Presented here are 23 T cell receptor beta chains from one specimen sequenced in a study of shared clonotypes between healthy human individuals (TCRdb year 2020). Libraries were built with the immunoSEQ multiplex PCR assay. TCRdb took over this immuneACCESS table, retaining in-frame rearrangements with V and J assigned. Such tables are incomplete; in checked studies, under half of the missing clones stem from an unresolved V gene, and the remainder is unexplained. The sample table holds about half a million clones, of which 70% to 80% were seen once. 9.5% to 15% of the sample lies in the top ten. The sequencing input was PBMCs. Source of these receptors: a woman in her 40s in good health. Some clones in this sample may be carry-over from other donors' samples.

The chain employs TRBV6-6 and TRBJ2-3; D not certain. Between the trimmed V and J ends, which lost 0 bases and 2 bases, there was a span of 6 bases. Germline V gene lookup returns CDR1 MNHNY and CDR2 SVGAGI (reference sequence). The CDR3 consists of 14 residues. In DNA, the CDR3 is TGTGCCAGCAGTTACTCGGTATCCACAGATACGCAGTATTTT. This sequence encodes CASSYSVSTDTQYF.

This rearrangement joins TRBV19 to TRBJ2-2; tentative D call: TRBD1 (6 bases). Germline values: CDR1 LNHDA, CDR2 SQIVND (reference sequence). Trimming took 6 bases from V and 1 from J, leaving 15 bases between them. The CDR3 spans 16 residues. The CDR3 DNA reads TGTGCCAGTAGCCCGAGACAGGTGATGAACACCGGGGAGCTGTTTTTT. The encoded protein is CASSPRQVMNTGELFF.

In regard to this clone: A far more abundant clone sits one base away, making this likely a read error. This chain links TRBV30 with TRBJ1-5; D is possibly TRBD1 (6 bases). Per the germline V gene, CDR1 is GTSNPN and CDR2 is SVGIG (reference sequence). The CDR3 has 13 residues. CDR3 residues: CSWSVGGPQPQHF. The DNA of the CDR3 is TGTTCCTGGAGTGTAGGGGGTCCTCAGCCCCAGCATTTT.

Points on this clone: A read error is possible here, since a much larger clone lies one base away. The V gene is TRBV11-2, the J gene TRBJ1-1; D ambiguous. The V end lost 2 bases, the J end lost 3 bases, and 1 base lay between the germline ends. Germline V CDR1 and CDR2: SGHAT, FQNNGV. The CDR3 is made up of 11 amino acids. The CDR3 DNA reads TGTGCCAGCAGCTTATACACTGAAGCTTTCTTT. Translation gives CASSLYTEAFF.

The V gene is TRBV9, the J gene TRBJ2-3; D is unresolved. V shed 1 base and J shed 5 bases, with 11 bases lying between them. The germline V gene encodes CDR1 SGDLS and CDR2 YYNGEE. This CDR3 is 14 amino acids long. The CDR3 DNA reads as TGTGCCAGCAGCGTACAACCATCGGGAGATACGCAGTATTTT. This sequence encodes CASSVQPSGDTQYF.

This clone was counted a single time. This sequence joins TRBV11-2 and TRBJ2-7, with a tentative D call TRBD1 (5 bases). The V end lost 7 bases, the J end lost 0 bases, and 19 bases lay between the germline ends. The CDR3 runs to 16 residues. CDR1 and CDR2 (germline): SGHAT, FQNNGV. Here the CDR3 reads CASTILLGHGSYEQYF. In DNA form, the CDR3 reads TGTGCCAGCACCATACTCCTCGGACACGGCTCCTACGAGCAGTACTTC.

With respect to this clone: Other DNA sequences in this specimen translate into the identical CDR3. Here the CDR3 DNA reads TGTGCCAGCAGCCCTGGGACTAGCGGCCACAATGAGCAGTTCTTC. Its protein product is CASSPGTSGHNEQFF. The gene calls are TRBV7-9 and TRBJ2-1, with 11 bases aligning to TRBD2. The CDR3 is made up of 15 amino acids. J was trimmed by 5 bases and V by 5 bases; bases with no gene match: 5. Germline-derived CDR1 and CDR2 are SEHNR and FQNEAQ (reference sequence).

This clone has ten or more counts. The rearrangement links TRBV6-6 to TRBJ1-5; D is possibly TRBD1 (5 bases). The CDR3 consists of 12 residues. CDR1 is MNHNY and CDR2 is SVGAGI in the germline V gene (reference sequence). Trimming removed 3 bases from V and 9 bases from J, with 9 bases in between. The CDR3 sequence is CASSYEGRPQHF. In DNA form, the CDR3 reads TGTGCCAGCAGTTATGAGGGGCGGCCCCAGCATTTT.

The V call is TRBV30, the J call TRBJ2-7; 10 bases are shared with TRBD2. Germline V gene sequence: CDR1 GTSNPN, CDR2 SVGIG (reference sequence). V lost 3 bases to trimming and J lost 6 bases; unmatched junction nucleotides: 8. The length of the CDR3 is 14 residues. For the CDR3, the DNA is TGTGCCTGGAGACCTAGCGGGAGCATCGGCGAGCAGTACTTC. As protein: CAWRPSGSIGEQYF.

This chain links TRBV5-6 with TRBJ2-5, with D hard to call. With 4 bases removed from V and 5 bases from J, the gap between germline ends came to 9 bases. Per germline, CDR1 SGHDT and CDR2 YYEEEE. The CDR3 length is 12 residues. The CDR3 DNA is TGTGCCAGCAGCGCTGGCAGGGAGACCCAGTACTTC. It is translated as CASSAGRETQYF.

The chain employs TRBV7-9 and TRBJ2-1; 7 bases map to TRBD2. The CDR3 has 15 amino acids. The germline CDR1 and CDR2 sequences are SEHNR and FQNEAQ (reference sequence). Trimming at V came to 4 bases and at J to 2 bases, leaving 5 bases not matched to a gene. This CDR3 reads CASSSGTTTYNEQFF. The CDR3, as DNA: TGTGCCAGCAGCTCCGGGACTACAACCTACAATGAGCAGTTCTTC.

The chain employs TRBV7-2 and TRBJ2-7; TRBD2 might be the D (5 bases). Germline CDR1 reads SGHTA; CDR2 reads FQGNSA. Trimming pared 5 bases from V and 6 bases from J, leaving 20 bases between. The CDR3 is 15 amino acids. CDR3 protein: CASSPHRLLDFEQYF. The CDR3 DNA sequence: TGTGCCAGCAGCCCCCACCGCCTACTAGATTTCGAGCAGTACTTC.

The gene calls are TRBV5-5 and TRBJ2-7; D ambiguous. CDR1 and CDR2 from the germline V gene are SGHKS and YYEKEE (reference sequence). Trimming removed 3 bases from V and 4 bases from J, with 17 bases in between. The CDR3 contains 15 residues. CDR3 loop: CASSSALGAEYEQYF. Written as DNA, the CDR3 is TGTGCCAGCAGCTCTGCACTGGGTGCGGAGTACGAGCAGTACTTC.

This clone turned up a few times. The V call is TRBV6-5, the J call TRBJ1-2, with 7 bases fitting TRBD1. J was trimmed by 2 bases and V by 8 bases; bases with no gene match: 8. This CDR3 spans 14 amino acids. Germline V lookup: CDR1 MNHEY, CDR2 SVGAGI. The CDR3 here is CASALTGTNYGYTF. The CDR3 DNA reads as TGTGCCAGCGCCCTGACAGGGACAAACTATGGCTACACCTTC.

CDR3 sequence reads: CASSLKGLASHEQYF. The CDR3 DNA is TGTGCCAGCAGCTTAAAGGGACTAGCATCCCACGAGCAGTACTTC. The chain recombines TRBV7-2 with TRBJ2-7, with 9 bases fitting TRBD2. The CDR3 has 15 residues. V dropped 2 bases and J dropped 5; count of bases not matched to a gene: 7. Looked up from germline, CDR1 is SGHTA and CDR2 is FQGNSA.

The V call is TRBV28, the J call TRBJ1-4, with D possibly matching TRBD1 (5 bases). This CDR3 has 18 amino acids. From germline, CDR1 is MDHEN and CDR2 SYDVKM. Trimming removed 4 bases from V and 2 bases from J, with 20 bases in between. The CDR3: CASSSYHTPGLTNEKLFF. The DNA of the CDR3 is TGTGCCAGCAGTTCGTACCATACCCCGGGGCTTACTAATGAAAAACTGTTTTTT.

J is TRBJ1-1 and V is TRBV28; 9 bases are a match to TRBD1. The CDR3 has 16 residues. Germline V gene data show CDR1 as MDHEN and CDR2 as SYDVKM. J lost 3 bases, V lost 3 bases, and 8 bases had no gene match. For the CDR3, the DNA is TGTGCCAGCAGTTTCCGGGACAGGGTGTGGGACACTGAAGCTTTCTTT. It specifies CASSFRDRVWDTEAFF.

The chain carries TRBV6-6 and TRBJ1-2; TRBD1 might be the D (5 bases). V lost 0 bases, J lost 6 bases, and 11 bases lay in between. The CDR3 sequence is 14 residues long. The germline V gene encodes CDR1 MNHNY and CDR2 SVGAGI (reference sequence). CDR3 nucleotide sequence: TGTGCCAGCAGTTACTCGACTAGGGGAGATGGCTACACCTTC. Translating gives CASSYSTRGDGYTF.

The chain uses TRBV5-1 and TRBJ2-5, with 7 bases that match TRBD1. The junction had 4 bases not matched to a gene; V was cut back by 4 bases and J by 1 base. Germline V gives CDR1 SGHRS, CDR2 YFSETQ. The CDR3 has 14 amino acids. This CDR3 is CASSPGTAQETQYF. Written as DNA, the CDR3 is TGCGCCAGCAGCCCGGGGACAGCCCAAGAGACCCAGTACTTC. The whole variable domain, filled in from reference TRBV5-1 and TRBJ2-5, reads KAGVTQTPRYLIKTRGQQVTLSCSPISGHRSVSWYQQTPGQGLQFLFEYFSETQRNKGNFPGRFSGRQFSNSRSEMNVSTLELGDSALYLCASSPGTAQETQYFGPGTRLLVL.

At least ten counts were recorded for this clone. The same CDR3 is also encoded by other DNA sequences in this sample. This chain connects TRBV9 to TRBJ2-5; D may correspond to TRBD1 or TRBD2 (5 bases each). Germline V gives CDR1 SGDLS, CDR2 YYNGEE. This CDR3 spans 14 amino acids. V was shortened by 3 bases and J by 2 bases, with 11 bases between the two germline ends. This CDR3 is CASSAGRRQETQYF. DNA for the CDR3: TGTGCCAGCAGCGCGGGACGTAGGCAAGAGACCCAGTACTTC.

The genes are TRBV30 and TRBJ1-4; D uncertain. This CDR3 has 14 residues. Deletions cut 5 bases from V and 3 bases from J, with 13 bases between. Germline V gene data show CDR1 as GTSNPN and CDR2 as SVGIG (reference sequence). The CDR3 loop is CAWDRGLANEKLFF. The CDR3 DNA reads TGTGCCTGGGACCGCGGGCTAGCTAATGAAAAACTGTTTTTT.

V and J are TRBV4-1 and TRBJ2-5; 10 bases are a match to TRBD1. This CDR3 spans 15 amino acids. Germline CDR1 reads MGHRA; CDR2 reads YSYEKL. Losses at the gene ends were 3 bases for V and 3 bases for J; bases not matched to a gene: 4. The CDR3 region has the DNA TGCGCCAGCAGCCACCTGGGACAGGGGAAAGAGACCCAGTACTTC. This codes for CASSHLGQGKETQYF.

The sample holds a few counts of this clone. The chain couples TRBV27 to TRBJ1-4; 10 bases map to TRBD1. J lost 1 base, V lost 6 bases, and 5 bases had no gene match. Germline V lookup: CDR1 MNHEY, CDR2 SMNVEV (reference sequence). This CDR3 region has 16 residues. The CDR3 is CASRDRGLGTNEKLFF. The CDR3 nucleotides read TGTGCCAGCAGGGACAGGGGGTTAGGAACTAATGAAAAACTGTTTTTT. The entire variable domain, with the rest obtained from reference TRBV27 and TRBJ1-4, is as follows: EAQVTQNPRYLITVTGKKLTVTCSQNMNHEYMSWYRQDPGLGLRQIYYSMNVEVTDKGDVPEGYKVSRKEKRNFPLILESPSPNQTSLYFCASRDRGLGTNEKLFFGSGTQLSVL.